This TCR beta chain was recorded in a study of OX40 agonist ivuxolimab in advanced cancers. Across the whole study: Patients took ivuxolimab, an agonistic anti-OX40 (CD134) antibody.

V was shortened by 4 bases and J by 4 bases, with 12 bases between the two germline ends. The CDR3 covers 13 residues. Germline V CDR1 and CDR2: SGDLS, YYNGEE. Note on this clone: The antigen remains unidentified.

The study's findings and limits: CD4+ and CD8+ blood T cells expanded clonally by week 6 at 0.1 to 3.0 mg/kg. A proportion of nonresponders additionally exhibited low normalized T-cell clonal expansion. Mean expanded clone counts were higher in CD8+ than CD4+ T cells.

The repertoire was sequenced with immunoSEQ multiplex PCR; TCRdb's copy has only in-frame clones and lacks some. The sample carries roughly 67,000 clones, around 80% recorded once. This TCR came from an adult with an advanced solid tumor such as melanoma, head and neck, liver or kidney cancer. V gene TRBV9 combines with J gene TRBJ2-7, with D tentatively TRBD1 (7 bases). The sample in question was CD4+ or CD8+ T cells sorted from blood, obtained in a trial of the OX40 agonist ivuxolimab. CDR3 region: CASSPGDRYEQYF. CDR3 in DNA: TGTGCCAGCAGCCCGGGGGACAGATACGAGCAGTACTTC.